This entry concerns a single T cell receptor beta chain. The antigen remains undetermined. Profiling relied on immunoSEQ multiplex PCR, and the TCRdb table lists in-frame clones only, not all of them. The sample has over 120,000 clones; 88% are singletons. This sample stems from a study of T cell responses to AZD1222 COVID-19 vaccine. The study, taken as a whole, reports: Most donors were white British, females outnumbered males, and clonal diversity was possibly underestimated. Per reports, nearly half of all spike-specific TCRs target regions that are unmutated in variants. Only six or seven AZD1222 recipients were seropositive at baseline.

CDR1 is MDHEN, CDR2 SYDVKM, per germline. This CDR3 comprises 17 residues. Trimming took 5 bases from V and 0 from J, leaving 17 bases between them. The clonotype originates from an adult who received the MenACWY meningococcal vaccine as a control. V and J are TRBV28 and TRBJ1-3; D possibly corresponds to TRBD1 (6 bases). The sample consisted of peripheral blood, taken 28 days after the second dose of the MenACWY control vaccine. This CDR3 reads CASSQGQLQDSGNTIYF. As DNA, the CDR3 is TGTGCCAGCAGTCAAGGACAGTTACAGGACTCTGGAAACACCATATATTTT.